A selection of T cell receptor beta chains follows, all from one sample in a study of T-cell memory formation after mild COVID-19. From the 5' RACE reads, TCRdb called clonotypes with MiXCR, one entry per CDR3 protein. The sample contains around 310,000 distinct CDR3 sequences, more than 20% of which appear only once. The sample comprised PBMCs or a T cell subset sorted from them (not recorded which). The receptors here all came from a man in his late teens or twenties who had mild COVID-19 (a few samples of this study predate the infection). Cell type and time point are not known. The CDR3 runs from the conserved cysteine through the conserved F or W. Each record gives: V gene, CDR3 length, D gene, J gene, clone size, CDR3 protein, CDR3 DNA. D genes are given only for firm matches. Expanded clones are given a class, and other clones once, few, many or no size at all.

TRBV3-1	16	TRBD1	TRBJ2-1	NA	CASSLGQGDSYNEQFF	TGTGCCAGCAGCCTCGGACAGGGGGACTCCTACAATGAGCAGTTCTTC
TRBV6-1	14	NA	TRBJ2-1	NA	CASSLGGRWDEQFF	TGTGCCAGCAGTCTCGGGGGCCGGTGGGATGAGCAGTTCTTC
TRBV7-2	15	TRBD1	TRBJ1-5	few	CASSAQGNSNQPQHF	TGTGCCAGCAGCGCACAGGGGAATAGCAATCAGCCCCAGCATTTT
TRBV7-2	18	NA	TRBJ2-3	NA	CASSLFRGRGTSTDTQYF	TGTGCCAGCAGCTTATTTAGGGGGCGGGGGACCAGCACAGATACGCAGTATTTT
TRBV20-1	15	NA	TRBJ1-1	NA	CSASPDTRPWTEAFF	TGCAGTGCTAGTCCGGACACCCGACCGTGGACTGAAGCTTTCTTT
TRBV5-5	15	NA	TRBJ1-1	few	CASSASGTAIMVAFF	TGTGCCAGCAGCGCTTCCGGGACCGCGATTATGGTAGCTTTCTTT
TRBV4-1	13	NA	TRBJ1-5	NA	CASSQDPPQPQHF	TGCGCCAGCAGCCAAGATCCCCCTCAGCCCCAGCATTTT
TRBV7-8	17	TRBD2	TRBJ2-3	NA	CASSQERSGVFTDTQYF	TGTGCCAGCAGCCAAGAGCGGAGCGGGGTATTCACAGATACGCAGTATTTT
TRBV3-1	14	NA	TRBJ1-1	NA	CASSQRGGDTEAFF	TGTGCCAGCAGCCAACGGGGAGGTGACACTGAAGCTTTCTTT
TRBV4-3	16	TRBD2	TRBJ2-2	NA	CASSQTSPTNTGELFF	TGCGCCAGCAGCCAGACTAGCCCAACGAACACCGGGGAGCTGTTTTTT
TRBV18	14	NA	TRBJ1-3	many	CASSPTGFGNTIYF	TGTGCCAGCTCACCAACGGGATTTGGAAACACCATATATTTT
TRBV11-1	15	NA	TRBJ2-1	NA	CASSPRQGFYNEQFF	TGTGCCAGCAGCCCCAGGCAGGGTTTTTACAATGAGCAGTTCTTC
TRBV4-1	17	NA	TRBJ2-3	NA	CASSQDLHRAGTDTQYF	TGCGCCAGCAGCCAAGATCTTCACCGTGCTGGCACAGATACGCAGTATTTT
TRBV4-1	17	NA	TRBJ2-3	NA	CASSQGTRLLYTDTQYF	TGCGCCAGCAGCCAGGGAACCCGACTTCTTTACACAGATACGCAGTATTTT
TRBV12-3/TRBV12-4	16	NA	TRBJ2-1	NA	CASSFFGFIASNEQFF	TGTGCCAGCAGTTTCTTTGGCTTTATCGCTTCAAATGAGCAGTTCTTC
TRBV6-5	13	TRBD1	TRBJ1-2	few	CASRTGVGYGYTF	TGTGCCAGCAGAACAGGGGTTGGCTATGGCTACACCTTC
TRBV2	14	NA	TRBJ1-1	NA	CASILQGGGTEAFF	TGTGCCAGCATTTTACAGGGCGGGGGCACTGAAGCTTTCTTT
TRBV3-1	16	NA	TRBJ1-1	few	CASSQVAPPGNTEAFF	TGTGCCAGCAGCCAAGTGGCTCCACCAGGAAACACTGAAGCTTTCTTT
TRBV7-3	13	TRBD1	TRBJ1-2	few	CASSPDRGHGYTF	TGTGCCAGCAGCCCCGACAGGGGGCACGGCTACACCTTC
TRBV6-5	14	NA	TRBJ1-2	NA	CASTAYSGDYGYTF	TGTGCCAGCACCGCCTACTCAGGGGACTATGGCTACACCTTC
TRBV5-1	16	NA	TRBJ1-6	NA	CASSLDRVENHSPLHF	TGCGCCAGCAGCTTGGACAGGGTTGAGAACCATTCACCCCTCCACTTT
TRBV7-8	15	TRBD1	TRBJ1-1	NA	CASTPRDRGSTEAFF	TGTGCCAGCACCCCGAGAGACAGGGGAAGCACTGAAGCTTTCTTT
TRBV3-1	15	NA	TRBJ2-7	NA	CASSPIGTQGHEQYF	TGTGCCAGCAGCCCAATAGGGACACAGGGCCACGAGCAGTACTTC
TRBV5-1	13	NA	TRBJ1-1	NA	CASSEGTLTEAFF	TGCGCCAGCAGCGAGGGGACGTTAACTGAAGCTTTCTTT
TRBV7-6	13	TRBD2	TRBJ2-1	NA	CASSFFAGDEQFF	TGTGCCAGCAGCTTCTTTGCGGGGGATGAGCAGTTCTTC
TRBV5-6	14	TRBD2	TRBJ2-1	NA	CASSIGGAYNEQFF	TGTGCCAGCAGCATCGGGGGGGCGTACAATGAGCAGTTCTTC
TRBV5-1	17	NA	TRBJ1-2	NA	CASSLTFRNGWDYGYTF	TGCGCCAGCAGCTTAACATTCCGGAACGGTTGGGACTATGGCTACACCTTC
TRBV7-2	15	NA	TRBJ1-2	NA	CASSYSTGQNYGYTF	TGTGCCAGCAGCTACTCAACGGGACAAAACTATGGCTACACCTTC
TRBV20-1	15	NA	TRBJ2-5	few	CSARDPGGAGETQYF	TGCAGTGCTAGAGACCCTGGGGGGGCAGGAGAGACCCAGTACTTC
TRBV7-3	13	NA	TRBJ1-1	few	CASSSTGKTEAFF	TGTGCCAGCAGCTCCACAGGGAAGACTGAAGCTTTCTTT
TRBV25-1	16	TRBD1	TRBJ1-4	NA	CASAYTPGQGYEKLFF	TGTGCCAGCGCCTATACACCGGGACAGGGGTATGAAAAACTGTTTTTT
TRBV6-2/TRBV6-3	13	NA	TRBJ1-1	few	CASSFRPDTEAFF	TGTGCCAGCAGTTTCCGCCCGGACACTGAAGCTTTCTTT
TRBV11-2	14	NA	TRBJ2-1	NA	CASSLVPRGDEQFF	TGTGCCAGCAGCTTAGTTCCGCGAGGGGATGAGCAGTTCTTC
TRBV28	11	NA	TRBJ2-3	NA	CASYSTDTQYF	TGTGCCAGCTATTCCACAGATACGCAGTATTTT
TRBV7-8	17	TRBD2	TRBJ2-5	NA	CASSLEGLAGRQETQYF	TGTGCCAGCAGCTTAGAGGGACTAGCGGGTAGACAAGAGACCCAGTACTTC
TRBV4-1	14	NA	TRBJ1-2	NA	CASSQEGQGSGYTF	TGCGCCAGCAGCCAAGAAGGTCAGGGATCTGGCTACACCTTC
TRBV7-9	13	TRBD1	TRBJ1-1	many	CASRQGANTEAFF	TGTGCCAGTAGACAGGGGGCGAACACTGAAGCTTTCTTT
TRBV7-9	16	NA	TRBJ2-3	few	CASSLRAGTTSDTQYF	TGTGCCAGCAGCTTGAGGGCCGGGACCACGTCAGATACGCAGTATTTT
TRBV7-9	15	TRBD2	TRBJ2-5	NA	CASSHGPGGVETQYF	TGTGCCAGCAGCCACGGACCGGGGGGTGTAGAGACCCAGTACTTC
TRBV29-1	12	NA	TRBJ1-2	NA	CSVDRGYYGYTF	TGCAGCGTTGACAGGGGATACTATGGCTACACCTTC